This entry lists 4 T cell receptor beta chains sequenced from one sample in a study of T cell repertoires in cytomegalovirus infection. TCRdb independently ran MiXCR on the reads; one entry per CDR3 protein. The sample carries 250,000 to 350,000 distinct CDR3 sequences, roughly 26% recorded once. Sequencing input: PBMCs. The receptors stem from a human donor in good health (CMV status not recorded). Some clones in this sample may be carry-over from other donors' samples.

The sample holds many counts of this clonotype. The chain employs TRBV7-2 and TRBJ2-2; either TRBD1 or TRBD2 may supply D (5 bases each). The CDR3 has 15 residues. V lost 3 bases and J lost 4, with 12 bases in between. In germline, CDR1 is SGHTA, CDR2 FQGNSA. CDR3 region: CASSLEGTGTGELFF. CDR3 nucleotide sequence: TGTGCCAGCAGCTTGGAAGGGACGGGCACCGGGGAGCTGTTTTTT.

The J gene is TRBJ2-1, the V gene TRBV5-1, with 14 nucleotides matching TRBD2. The CDR3 totals 17 residues. The V segment lost 3 bases and the J segment 9 bases; nucleotides outside the gene matches: 11. In germline, CDR1 is SGHRS, CDR2 YFSETQ. DNA for the CDR3: TGCGCCAGCAGCTCGTACTCGGGACTAGCGGGAGCAGGTGAGCAGTTCTTC. This encodes CASSSYSGLAGAGEQFF.

The chain links TRBV11-2 to TRBJ1-1; D is perhaps TRBD1 (5 bases). Between the trimmed V and J ends, which lost 6 bases and 6 bases, there was a span of 20 bases. The CDR3 runs to 15 residues. Germline V gene lookup returns CDR1 SGHAT and CDR2 FQNNGV. The CDR3 is CASSSRRGQRAEAFF. The CDR3 DNA follows: TGTGCCAGCAGTTCCCGCCGGGGCCAGAGGGCTGAAGCTTTCTTT. The variable domain in full, with the rest retrieved from reference TRBV11-2 and TRBJ1-1, is EAGVAQSPRYKIIEKRQSVAFWCNPISGHATLYWYQQILGQGPKLLIQFQNNGVVDDSQLPKDRFSAERLKGVDSTLKIQPAKLEDSAVYLCASSSRRGQRAEAFFGQGTRLTVV.

This chain joins TRBV6-2 or TRBV6-3 and TRBJ2-7, with no clear D. Germline V gene sequence: CDR1 MNHEY, CDR2 SVGEGT. The length of the CDR3 is 15 residues. V lost 1 base and J 6 bases, leaving 16 bases between the germline ends. The CDR3 sequence: CASSYYDLAPGEQYF. The CDR3 coding sequence is TGTGCCAGCAGTTACTACGACTTGGCTCCTGGCGAGCAGTACTTC.